Each of the 26 T cell receptor beta chains below was sequenced from the same sample in a study of monozygotic twins with inflammatory bowel disease. One entry per CDR3 protein, without DNA, is what TCRdb gives after re-calling the 5' RACE reads. The sample table sets out some 400,000 distinct CDR3 sequences. The sequencing input was blood. These receptors all stem from a human donor with ulcerative colitis or Crohn's disease, or a healthy co-twin of an affected twin (not recorded which).

V gene TRBV24-1 combines with J gene TRBJ2-3; the D gene TCRdb calls, TRBD1, cannot be checked with no DNA. From germline, CDR1 is KGHDR and CDR2 SFDVKD. The CDR3 extends over 13 amino acids. The CDR3 here is CATSLQGADTQYF.

This sequence joins TRBV6-2 or TRBV6-3 and TRBJ2-1; TCRdb lists TRBD1, though no DNA is available to test this call. Germline CDR1 is MNHEY and CDR2 is SVGEGT. The CDR3 is 13 residues long. The chain's CDR3 is CASSQQGADEQFF.

V usage is TRBV7-9 and J usage is TRBJ1-5; absent DNA, TCRdb's TRBD1 call cannot be checked. Per germline, CDR1 SEHNR and CDR2 FQNEAQ (reference sequence). The length of the CDR3 is 16 residues. This CDR3 is CASSQGGGRPNQPQHF. Full variable domain (missing parts from reference TRBV7-9 and TRBJ1-5): DTGVSQNPRHKITKRGQNVTFRCDPISEHNRLYWYRQTLGQGPEFLTYFQNEAQLEKSRLLSDRFSAERPKGSFSTLEIQRTEQGDSAMYLCASSQGGGRPNQPQHFGDGTRLSIL.

V and J are TRBV30 and TRBJ2-2; TCRdb names TRBD2, which stays unverified in the absence of DNA. This CDR3 has 16 amino acids. Germline lookup yields CDR1 GTSNPN and CDR2 SVGIG (reference sequence). CDR3 in amino acids: CAWSDPRRGYTGELFF.

The chain uses TRBV20-1 and TRBJ2-1; TCRdb outputs TRBD2, but without DNA this stays unchecked. Germline V gives CDR1 DFQATT, CDR2 SNEGSKA (reference sequence). The CDR3 has 15 amino acids. CDR3 in amino acids: CSARSFAGGPNEQFF.

J is TRBJ1-2 and V is TRBV9. Germline-derived CDR1 and CDR2 are SGDLS and YYNGEE. This CDR3 comprises 14 residues. CDR3 amino acids: CASSVGNSFYGYTF.

CDR3 sequence reads: CASSPTFGGTDTQYF. The V gene is TRBV6-1, the J gene TRBJ2-3. The CDR3 is 15 residues long. The germline gives CDR1 MNHNS, CDR2 SASEGT.

The CDR3 reads CSVEGQGWDYGYTF. The V call is TRBV29-1, the J call TRBJ1-2; TCRdb outputs TRBD1, but without DNA this stays unchecked. Germline-derived CDR1 and CDR2 are SQVTM and ANQGSEA. There are 14 residues in the CDR3.

V gene TRBV6-1 combines with J gene TRBJ1-1; TCRdb proposes TRBD1, but this gene call is untestable without DNA. CDR3 size: 13 residues. Per the germline V gene, CDR1 is MNHNS and CDR2 is SASEGT. CDR3: CAVQGPLNTEAFF.

V and J are TRBV9 and TRBJ1-2. The germline V gene encodes CDR1 SGDLS and CDR2 YYNGEE. This CDR3 contains 13 residues. CDR3 region: CASSVGGREGYTF.

V is TRBV12-3 or TRBV12-4 and J is TRBJ1-2; the TRBD1 assignment by TCRdb is unverifiable without DNA. The CDR3 length is 15 residues. CDR3 region: CASSGGAAGLYGYTF.

The gene calls are TRBV5-1 and TRBJ2-1; the D call of TRBD1 rests on TCRdb alone, since no DNA is present to check it. The germline gives CDR1 SGHRS, CDR2 YFSETQ. The CDR3 extends over 14 amino acids. CDR3 amino acids: CASRRDRDRDEQFF.

The rearrangement links TRBV12-3 or TRBV12-4 to TRBJ2-2. The CDR3 has 11 residues. This CDR3 is CASRDQRELFF.

CDR3 loop: CASSFPYEQYF. V usage is TRBV5-8 and J usage is TRBJ2-7. The CDR3 has 11 amino acids. CDR1 is SGHTS and CDR2 is YDEGEE in the germline V gene. The variable domain in full, completed from reference TRBV5-8 and TRBJ2-7, reads EAGVTQSPTHLIKTRGQQATLRCSPISGHTSVYWYQQALGLGLQFLLWYDEGEERNRGNFPPRFSGRQFPNYSSELNVNALELEDSALYLCASSFPYEQYFGPGTRLTVT.

The chain employs TRBV10-3 and TRBJ2-7; TCRdb's D call, TRBD1, is unchecked because there is no DNA. Germline V CDR1 and CDR2: ENHRY, SYGVKD. The CDR3 runs to 13 residues. Here the CDR3 reads CAINPDRAGEQYF.

The chain carries TRBV5-1 and TRBJ2-2; the TRBD1 assignment by TCRdb is unverifiable without DNA. This CDR3 spans 15 amino acids. Germline loops: CDR1 SGHRS, CDR2 YFSETQ. The CDR3 loop reads CASSGTPSNTGELFF.

The chain carries TRBV7-2 and TRBJ2-7. Germline CDR1 SGHTA, CDR2 FQGNSA. This CDR3 has 12 residues. The chain's CDR3 is CASSLLGIEQYF.

The chain employs TRBV10-3 and TRBJ1-2; absent DNA, TCRdb's TRBD1 call cannot be checked. The V gene's germline CDR1 is ENHRY and CDR2 SYGVKD. The CDR3 length is 15 residues. CDR3 sequence reads: CAISDPKGTNYGYTF.

V is TRBV7-2 and J is TRBJ2-7; TCRdb reports TRBD2, a call that lacks DNA to check it against. Per the germline V gene, CDR1 is SGHTA and CDR2 is FQGNSA. The CDR3 runs to 17 residues. CDR3 loop: CASSIIGGGTSVYEQYF. Full variable domain (remainder filled in from reference TRBV7-2 and TRBJ2-7): GAGVSQSPSNKVTEKGKDVELRCDPISGHTALYWYRQSLGQGLEFLIYFQGNSAPDKSGLPSDRFSAERTGGSVSTLTIQRTQQEDSAVYLCASSIIGGGTSVYEQYFGPGTRLTVT.

The chain combines TRBV5-6 with TRBJ2-7; TCRdb selects TRBD1, and the lack of DNA leaves this call unchecked. CDR3 length: 14 residues. The germline gives CDR1 SGHDT, CDR2 YYEEEE. CDR3 loop: CASSLVGGRYEQYF.

This chain uses TRBV28 with TRBJ1-2. Germline V gene sequence: CDR1 MDHEN, CDR2 SYDVKM. The CDR3 consists of 14 residues. The chain's CDR3 is CASSLRRTPLGYTF.

The J gene is TRBJ1-5, the V gene TRBV30. This CDR3 has 15 amino acids. Germline CDR1 reads GTSNPN; CDR2 reads SVGIG (reference sequence). CDR3: CAWSVKGPSNQPQHF. The complete variable domain, with remaining parts taken from reference TRBV30 and TRBJ1-5, reads SQTIHQWPATLVQPVGSPLSLECTVEGTSNPNLYWYRQAAGRGLQLLFYSVGIGQISSEVPQNLSASRPQDRQFILSSKKLLLSDSGFYLCAWSVKGPSNQPQHFGDGTRLSIL.

The chain employs TRBV28 and TRBJ2-6. Germline V gene data show CDR1 as MDHEN and CDR2 as SYDVKM. The CDR3 has 15 amino acids. The CDR3 reads CASMSIVSGANVLTF.

The chain is built from TRBV4-1 and TRBJ2-6. CDR1 and CDR2 from the germline V gene are MGHRA and YSYEKL. The CDR3 totals 17 residues. The CDR3 here is CASSQDRIGSGANVLTF.

The chain is built from TRBV12-3 or TRBV12-4 and TRBJ1-4; the D call of TRBD1 rests on TCRdb alone, since no DNA is present to check it. The CDR3 has 13 residues. The CDR3 loop is CASRQGSGEKLFF.

The rearrangement links TRBV29-1 to TRBJ1-1; TCRdb indicates TRBD1, and absent DNA this call remains unverified. This CDR3 is built from 13 residues. The germline V gene encodes CDR1 SQVTM and CDR2 ANQGSEA. CDR3 sequence reads: CSVVTGGSTEAFF.